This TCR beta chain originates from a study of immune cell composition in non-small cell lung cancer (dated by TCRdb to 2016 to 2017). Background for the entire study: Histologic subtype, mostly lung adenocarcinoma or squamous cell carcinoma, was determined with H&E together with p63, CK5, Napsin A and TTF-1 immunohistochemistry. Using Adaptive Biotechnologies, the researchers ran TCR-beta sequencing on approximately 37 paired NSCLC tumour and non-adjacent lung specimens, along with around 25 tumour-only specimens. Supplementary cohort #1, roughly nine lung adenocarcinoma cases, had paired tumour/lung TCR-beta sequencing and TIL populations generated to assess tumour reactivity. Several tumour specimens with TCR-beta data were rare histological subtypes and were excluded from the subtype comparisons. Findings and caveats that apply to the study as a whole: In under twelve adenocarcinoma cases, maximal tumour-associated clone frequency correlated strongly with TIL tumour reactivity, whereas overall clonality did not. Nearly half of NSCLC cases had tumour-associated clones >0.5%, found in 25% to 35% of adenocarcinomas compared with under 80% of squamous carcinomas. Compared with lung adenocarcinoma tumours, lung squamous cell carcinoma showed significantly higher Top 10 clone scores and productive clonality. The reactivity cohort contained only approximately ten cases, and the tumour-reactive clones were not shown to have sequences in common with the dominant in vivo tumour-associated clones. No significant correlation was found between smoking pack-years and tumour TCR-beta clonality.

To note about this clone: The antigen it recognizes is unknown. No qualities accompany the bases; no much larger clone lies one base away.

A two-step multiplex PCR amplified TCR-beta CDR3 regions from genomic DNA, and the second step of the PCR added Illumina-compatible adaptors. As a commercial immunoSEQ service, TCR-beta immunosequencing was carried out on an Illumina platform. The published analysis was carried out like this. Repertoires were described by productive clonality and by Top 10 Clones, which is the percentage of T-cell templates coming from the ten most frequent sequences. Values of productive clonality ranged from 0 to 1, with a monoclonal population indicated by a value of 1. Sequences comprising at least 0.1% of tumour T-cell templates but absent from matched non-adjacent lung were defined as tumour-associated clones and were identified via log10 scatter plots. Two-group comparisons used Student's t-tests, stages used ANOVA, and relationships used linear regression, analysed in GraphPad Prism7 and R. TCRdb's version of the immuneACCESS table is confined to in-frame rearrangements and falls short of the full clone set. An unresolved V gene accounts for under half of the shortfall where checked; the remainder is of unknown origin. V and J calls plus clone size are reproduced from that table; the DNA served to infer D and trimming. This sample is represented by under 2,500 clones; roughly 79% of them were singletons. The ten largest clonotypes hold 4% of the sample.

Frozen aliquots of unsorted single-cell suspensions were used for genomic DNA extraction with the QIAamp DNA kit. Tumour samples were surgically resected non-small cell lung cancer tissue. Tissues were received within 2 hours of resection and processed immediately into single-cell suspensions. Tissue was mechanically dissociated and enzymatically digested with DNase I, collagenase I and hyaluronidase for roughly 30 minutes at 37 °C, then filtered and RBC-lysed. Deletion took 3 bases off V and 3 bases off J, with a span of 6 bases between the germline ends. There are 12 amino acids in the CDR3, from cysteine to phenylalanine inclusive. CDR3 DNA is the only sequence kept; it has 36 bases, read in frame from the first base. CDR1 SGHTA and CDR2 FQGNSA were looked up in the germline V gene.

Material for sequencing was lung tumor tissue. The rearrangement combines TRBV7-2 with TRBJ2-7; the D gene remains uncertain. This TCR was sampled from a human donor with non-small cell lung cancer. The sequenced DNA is TGTGCCAGCAGCTTGGCGGTCTACGAGCAGTACTTC. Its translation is CASSLAVYEQYF.